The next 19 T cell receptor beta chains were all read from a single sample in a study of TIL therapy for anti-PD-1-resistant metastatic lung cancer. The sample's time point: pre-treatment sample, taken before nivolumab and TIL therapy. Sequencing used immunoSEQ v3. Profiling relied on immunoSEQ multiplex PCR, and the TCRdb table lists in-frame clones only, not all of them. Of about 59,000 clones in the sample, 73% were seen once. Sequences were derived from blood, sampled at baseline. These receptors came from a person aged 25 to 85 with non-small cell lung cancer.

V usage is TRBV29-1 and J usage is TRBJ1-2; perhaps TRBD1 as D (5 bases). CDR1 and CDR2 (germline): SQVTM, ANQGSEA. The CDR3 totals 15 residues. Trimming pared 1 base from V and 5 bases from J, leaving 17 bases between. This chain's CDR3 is CSVEGGGRETYGYTF. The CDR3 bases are TGCAGCGTTGAAGGGGGCGGCAGGGAAACGTATGGCTACACCTTC.

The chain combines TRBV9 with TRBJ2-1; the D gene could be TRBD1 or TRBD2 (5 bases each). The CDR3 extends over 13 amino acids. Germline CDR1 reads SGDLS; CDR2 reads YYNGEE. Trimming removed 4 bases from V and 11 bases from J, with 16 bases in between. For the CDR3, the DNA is TGTGCCAGCAGCCTCGGTGATGGGACCCAGCAGTTCTTC. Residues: CASSLGDGTQQFF.

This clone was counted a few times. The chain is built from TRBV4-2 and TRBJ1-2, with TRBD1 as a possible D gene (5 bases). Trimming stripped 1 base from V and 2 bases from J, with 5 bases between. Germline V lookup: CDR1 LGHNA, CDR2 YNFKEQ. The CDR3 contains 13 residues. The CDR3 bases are TGTGCCAGCAGCCAAGCAGGGAACTATGGCTACACCTTC. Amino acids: CASSQAGNYGYTF.

Here the CDR3 reads CASSLANYEQYF. Here the CDR3 DNA reads TGTGCCAGCAGCTTAGCGAATTACGAGCAGTACTTC. J is TRBJ2-7 and V is TRBV7-2, with D hard to call. CDR1 is SGHTA and CDR2 is FQGNSA in the germline V gene. This CDR3 spans 12 amino acids. V gave up 0 bases and J gave up 4 bases, with 4 bases separating them.

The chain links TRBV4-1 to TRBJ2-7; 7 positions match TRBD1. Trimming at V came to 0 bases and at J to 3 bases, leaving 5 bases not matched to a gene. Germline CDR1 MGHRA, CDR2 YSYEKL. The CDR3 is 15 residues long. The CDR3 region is CASSQEDRQNYEQYF. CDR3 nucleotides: TGCGCCAGCAGCCAAGAGGACAGGCAGAACTACGAGCAGTACTTC.

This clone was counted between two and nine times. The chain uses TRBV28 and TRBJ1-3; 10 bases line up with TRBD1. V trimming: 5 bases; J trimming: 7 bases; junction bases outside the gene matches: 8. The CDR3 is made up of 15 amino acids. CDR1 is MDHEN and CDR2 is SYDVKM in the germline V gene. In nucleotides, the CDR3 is TGTGCCAGCAGTACCGGGACAGGGGTTTCGAACACCATATATTTT. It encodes CASSTGTGVSNTIYF.

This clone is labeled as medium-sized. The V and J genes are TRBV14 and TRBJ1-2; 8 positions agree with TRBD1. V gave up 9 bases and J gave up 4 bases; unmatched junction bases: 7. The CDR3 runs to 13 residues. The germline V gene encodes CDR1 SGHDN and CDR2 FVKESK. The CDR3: CASTDRGSYGYTF. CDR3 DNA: TGTGCCAGTACCGACAGGGGAAGCTATGGCTACACCTTC.

CDR3 residues: CASSPSGQGAREMYEKLFF. The CDR3 coding sequence is TGTGCCAGTAGCCCTTCGGGACAGGGGGCGCGAGAGATGTATGAAAAACTGTTTTTT. This chain uses TRBV19 with TRBJ1-4; 12 bases are shared with TRBD1. Losses at the gene ends were 6 bases for V and 6 bases for J; bases not matched to a gene: 17. The CDR3 loop spans 19 amino acids. CDR1 and CDR2 (germline): LNHDA, SQIVND (reference sequence).

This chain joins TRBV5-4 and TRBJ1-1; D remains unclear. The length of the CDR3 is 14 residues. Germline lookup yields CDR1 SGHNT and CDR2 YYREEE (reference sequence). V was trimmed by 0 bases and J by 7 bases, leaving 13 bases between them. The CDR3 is CASSLGWRASEAFF. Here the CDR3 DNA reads TGTGCCAGCAGCTTGGGCTGGCGGGCGAGTGAAGCTTTCTTT.

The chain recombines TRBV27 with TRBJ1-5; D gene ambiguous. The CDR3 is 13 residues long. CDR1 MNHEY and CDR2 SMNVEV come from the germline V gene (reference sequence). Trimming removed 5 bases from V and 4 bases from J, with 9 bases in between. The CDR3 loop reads CASSPPGNQPQHF. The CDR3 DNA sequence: TGTGCCAGCAGTCCCCCGGGGAATCAGCCCCAGCATTTT.

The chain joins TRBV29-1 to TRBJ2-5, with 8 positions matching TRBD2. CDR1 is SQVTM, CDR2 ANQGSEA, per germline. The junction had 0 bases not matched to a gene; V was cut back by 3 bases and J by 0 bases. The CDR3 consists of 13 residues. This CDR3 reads CSVDSGDQETQYF. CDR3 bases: TGCAGCGTTGATAGCGGGGACCAAGAGACCCAGTACTTC.

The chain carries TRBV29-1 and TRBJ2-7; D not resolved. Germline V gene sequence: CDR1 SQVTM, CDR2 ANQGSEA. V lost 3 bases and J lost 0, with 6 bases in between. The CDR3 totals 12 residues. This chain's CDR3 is CSVEGSSYEQYF. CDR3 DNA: TGCAGCGTTGAGGGCTCCTCCTACGAGCAGTACTTC.

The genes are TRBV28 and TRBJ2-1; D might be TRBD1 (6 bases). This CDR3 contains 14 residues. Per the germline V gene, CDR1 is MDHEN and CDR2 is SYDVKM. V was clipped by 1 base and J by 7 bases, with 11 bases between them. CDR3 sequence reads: CASSLYRVGNEQFF. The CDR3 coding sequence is TGTGCCAGCAGTTTATACAGGGTCGGAAATGAGCAGTTCTTC.

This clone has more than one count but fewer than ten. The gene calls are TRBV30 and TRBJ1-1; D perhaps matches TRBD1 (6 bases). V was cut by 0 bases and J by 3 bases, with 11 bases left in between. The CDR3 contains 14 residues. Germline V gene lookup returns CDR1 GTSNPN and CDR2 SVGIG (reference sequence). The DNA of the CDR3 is TGTGCCTGGAGTGTACACAGGGTGGACACTGAAGCTTTCTTT. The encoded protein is CAWSVHRVDTEAFF.

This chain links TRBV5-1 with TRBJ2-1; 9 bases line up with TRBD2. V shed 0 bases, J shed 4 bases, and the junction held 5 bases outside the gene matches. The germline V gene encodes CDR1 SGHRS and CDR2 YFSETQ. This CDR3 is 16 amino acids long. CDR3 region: CASSLAAGGSYNEQFF. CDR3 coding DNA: TGCGCCAGCAGCTTGGCAGCGGGAGGTTCATACAATGAGCAGTTCTTC. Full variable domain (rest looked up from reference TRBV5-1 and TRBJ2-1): KAGVTQTPRYLIKTRGQQVTLSCSPISGHRSVSWYQQTPGQGLQFLFEYFSETQRNKGNFPGRFSGRQFSNSRSEMNVSTLELGDSALYLCASSLAAGGSYNEQFFGPGTRLTVL.

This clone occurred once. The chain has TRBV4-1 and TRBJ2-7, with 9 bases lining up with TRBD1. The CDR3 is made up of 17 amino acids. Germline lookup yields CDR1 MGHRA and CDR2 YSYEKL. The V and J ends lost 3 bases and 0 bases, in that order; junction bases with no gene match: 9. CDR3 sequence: CASSQYPGQGGSYEQYF. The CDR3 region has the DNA TGCGCCAGCAGCCAGTACCCGGGACAGGGAGGCTCCTACGAGCAGTACTTC.

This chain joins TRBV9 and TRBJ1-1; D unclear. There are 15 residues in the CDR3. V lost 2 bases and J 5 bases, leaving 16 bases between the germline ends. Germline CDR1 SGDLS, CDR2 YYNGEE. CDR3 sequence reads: CASSVHASVRTEAFF. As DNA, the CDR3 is TGTGCCAGCAGCGTCCACGCCTCCGTGCGGACTGAAGCTTTCTTT.

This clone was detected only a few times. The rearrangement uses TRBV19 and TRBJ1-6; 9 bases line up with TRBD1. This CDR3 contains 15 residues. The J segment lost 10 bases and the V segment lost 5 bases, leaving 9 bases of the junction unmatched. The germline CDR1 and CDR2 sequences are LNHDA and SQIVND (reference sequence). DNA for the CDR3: TGTGCCAGTAGTGCCCCCGACAGGGGGAAATCACCCCTCCACTTT. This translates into CASSAPDRGKSPLHF.

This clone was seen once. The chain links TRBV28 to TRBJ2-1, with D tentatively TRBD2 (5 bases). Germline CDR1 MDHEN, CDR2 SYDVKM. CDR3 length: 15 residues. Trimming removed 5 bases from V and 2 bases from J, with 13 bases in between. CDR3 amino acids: CASSPAGPTYNEQFF. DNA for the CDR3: TGTGCCAGCAGTCCCGCGGGTCCGACCTACAATGAGCAGTTCTTC.